One sample yielded the 19 T cell receptor beta chains listed below, sequenced in a study of beta chain features in type 1 diabetes (dated by TCRdb to 2016 to 2019). The library came from the immunoSEQ multiplex PCR assay. The entire amount of isolated RNA was reverse transcribed using the High Capacity cDNA Reverse Transcription Kit, so the sequenced TCRB transcripts were expressed ones. Entries here come from immuneACCESS through TCRdb and include only in-frame sequences with V and J called. Some clones fail to appear in such tables; in the studies checked, an unresolved V gene covers under half of the shortfall, and the cause of the remainder is unknown. The table for this sample lists around 330,000 clones; 11% of them were counted only once. Together, the top ten hold approximately 0.016% of the sample. The sample consisted of naive CD4+ T cells from blood. Interpreted using the paper, the cell subset or site label stands for: true naive CD4+ T cells. The receptors stem from a woman younger than 45 in good health.

The V gene is TRBV9, the J gene TRBJ2-1, with 11 bases aligning to TRBD2. The germline V gene encodes CDR1 SGDLS and CDR2 YYNGEE. After removal of 1 base from V and 8 bases from J, the junction contained 5 bases not matched to a gene. The CDR3 is 15 amino acids. In DNA form, the CDR3 reads TGTGCCAGCAGCGTAACTAGCGGGAGTTTCCATGAGCAGTTCTTC. It specifies CASSVTSGSFHEQFF.

For this clone: The same CDR3 arises from other DNA sequences in this sample as well. The chain combines TRBV9 with TRBJ2-7; perhaps TRBD1 as D (5 bases). Germline V lookup: CDR1 SGDLS, CDR2 YYNGEE. The CDR3 loop spans 13 amino acids. The germline V and J ends were trimmed by 0 bases and 3 bases, with 7 bases remaining between them. The CDR3 region has the DNA TGTGCCAGCAGCGTAGGGGGCAACTACGAGCAGTACTTC. It is translated as CASSVGGNYEQYF.

The V call is TRBV18, the J call TRBJ2-5; no clear D gene. In germline, CDR1 is KGHSH, CDR2 LQKENI. The V and J ends lost 3 bases and 9 bases respectively, with 11 bases between them. The CDR3 contains 12 residues. CDR3 sequence reads: CASSPATEAQYF. CDR3 bases: TGTGCCAGCTCACCGGCAACCGAGGCCCAGTACTTC.

The gene calls are TRBV5-6 and TRBJ2-3, with no clear D. The CDR3 length is 13 residues. Germline CDR1 is SGHDT and CDR2 is YYEEEE. V was cut by 0 bases and J by 6 bases, with 8 bases left in between. DNA of the CDR3: TGTGCCAGCAGCTTGGGGGTGCGGGATACGCAGTATTTT. Protein product: CASSLGVRDTQYF.

CDR3 loop: CSVGEPGQGSGNTIYF. The CDR3 nucleotides are TGCAGCGTTGGGGAGCCGGGACAGGGTTCTGGAAACACCATATATTTT. The V gene is TRBV29-1, the J gene TRBJ1-3, with TRBD1 identical over 9 bases. J was trimmed by 1 base and V by 4 bases; bases with no gene match: 8. Per the germline V gene, CDR1 is SQVTM and CDR2 is ANQGSEA. The CDR3 has 16 residues.

This clone was seen more than once but under ten times. This sample also contains other DNA sequences that code for the same CDR3. This rearrangement joins TRBV7-2 to TRBJ2-7; TRBD2 might be the D (6 bases). The CDR3 length is 12 residues. V lost 2 bases and J lost 4, with 6 bases in between. Germline CDR1 and CDR2: SGHTA and FQGNSA. CDR3 in amino acids: CASSLLAYEQYF. DNA of the CDR3: TGTGCCAGCAGCTTACTAGCGTACGAGCAGTACTTC.

The chain employs TRBV18 and TRBJ1-5; 7 bases fit TRBD1. V trimming: 4 bases; J trimming: 2 bases; junction bases outside the gene matches: 5. CDR1 is KGHSH and CDR2 is LQKENI in the germline V gene. The CDR3 consists of 15 residues. CDR3 protein: CASSQEGAGNQPQHF. DNA for the CDR3: TGTGCCAGCTCACAAGAGGGGGCTGGCAATCAGCCCCAGCATTTT.

This clone was detected only a few times. The rearrangement uses TRBV5-1 and TRBJ2-2; D might be TRBD2 (6 bases). The CDR3 covers 13 residues. CDR1 is SGHRS and CDR2 is YFSETQ in the germline V gene. Deletions cut 7 bases from V and 1 base from J, with 8 bases between. CDR3 sequence: CASGRLNTGELFF. In nucleotides, the CDR3 is TGCGCCAGCGGGAGGTTGAACACCGGGGAGCTGTTTTTT.

The chain has TRBV19 and TRBJ2-5; TRBD2 is a possible D gene (7 bases). The DNA end is a closer match to TRBJ2-7, so the J assignment may be wrong. In germline, CDR1 is LNHDA, CDR2 SQIVND (reference sequence). This CDR3 contains 13 residues. The CDR3 reads CASSDQGRDEQYF. As DNA, the CDR3 is TGTGCCAGTAGTGACCAGGGGAGGGACGAGCAGTACTTC.

This clone has a handful of counts. The gene calls are TRBV4-2 and TRBJ2-7, with D unresolved. V lost 1 base and J lost 4, with 8 bases in between. Germline V gene sequence: CDR1 LGHNA, CDR2 YNFKEQ. CDR3 length: 13 amino acids. CDR3 DNA: TGTGCCAGCAGCCAAGTCGAGGCTTACGAGCAGTACTTC. Translated: CASSQVEAYEQYF.

The chain uses TRBV4-3 and TRBJ1-1, with D uncertain. Germline V lookup: CDR1 LGHNA, CDR2 YSLEER. V was clipped by 3 bases and J by 3 bases, with 14 bases between them. The CDR3 loop spans 15 amino acids. As DNA, the CDR3 is TGCGCCAGCAGCCACGCTACGAGCAGGTACACTGAAGCTTTCTTT. This gives the protein CASSHATSRYTEAFF.

As to this clone: Other DNA sequences in the sample encode the same CDR3. The chain employs TRBV20-1 and TRBJ2-3, with D unresolved. V was shortened by 5 bases and J by 4 bases, with 7 bases between the two germline ends. From germline, CDR1 is DFQATT and CDR2 SNEGSKA (reference sequence). The CDR3 covers 11 residues. This CDR3 reads CSASSPDTQYF. CDR3 coding DNA: TGCAGTGCTTCGTCTCCAGATACGCAGTATTTT.

This clone was picked up a small number of times. This sequence joins TRBV18 and TRBJ1-1; weak D call: TRBD1 (6 bases). Germline V gives CDR1 KGHSH, CDR2 LQKENI. The CDR3 spans 14 residues. The V end lost 3 bases, the J end lost 3 bases, and 11 bases lay between the germline ends. As DNA, the CDR3 is TGTGCCAGCTCACCTACAGGGCCAGACACTGAAGCTTTCTTT. This gives the protein CASSPTGPDTEAFF.

The table lists this clone with a few counts. This chain links TRBV30 with TRBJ2-1, with D possibly being TRBD2 (6 bases). V was pared by 0 bases and J by 8 bases, with 14 bases between. The CDR3 has 14 amino acids. CDR1 is GTSNPN, CDR2 SVGIG, per germline (reference sequence). DNA for the CDR3: TGTGCCTGGAGTGTTGGAGGGAGCTCCTATGAGCAGTTCTTC. Translation gives CAWSVGGSSYEQFF.

J is TRBJ2-5 and V is TRBV27, with D perhaps matching TRBD1 (5 bases). The CDR3 runs 13 residues. Germline loops: CDR1 MNHEY, CDR2 SMNVEV (reference sequence). V lost 0 bases, J lost 4 bases, and 6 bases lay in between. The CDR3 loop reads CASSLSGAETQYF. The CDR3 coding sequence is TGTGCCAGCAGTTTATCAGGGGCAGAGACCCAGTACTTC.

This clone was counted only a few times. This chain uses TRBV30 with TRBJ1-5, with 7 bases that match TRBD1. The CDR3 has 13 residues. Per germline, CDR1 GTSNPN and CDR2 SVGIG (reference sequence). V lost 4 bases and J lost 4; bases outside the gene matches: 4. CDR3 protein: CAWTGQPNQPQHF. The CDR3 coding sequence is TGTGCCTGGACGGGACAGCCTAATCAGCCCCAGCATTTT.

The DNA for the CDR3 is TGTGCCAGCACGGGACAGGGAGCAGGGGCCAACGTCCTGACTTTC. It encodes CASTGQGAGANVLTF. The chain recombines TRBV28 with TRBJ2-6, with 9 nucleotides matching TRBD1. Germline V gives CDR1 MDHEN, CDR2 SYDVKM. The CDR3 loop spans 15 amino acids. Trimming cost V 7 bases and J 4 bases; bases outside gene matches: 5. The whole variable domain, filled in from reference TRBV28 and TRBJ2-6, reads DVKVTQSSRYLVKRTGEKVFLECVQDMDHENMFWYRQDPGLGLRLIYFSYDVKMKEKGDIPEGYSVSREKKERFSLILESASTNQTSMYLCASTGQGAGANVLTFGAGSRLTVL.

This chain connects TRBV7-7 to TRBJ2-5, with 8 bases matching TRBD1. From germline, CDR1 is SSHAT and CDR2 FNYEAQ (reference sequence). The CDR3 contains 13 residues. In DNA form, the CDR3 reads TGTGCTAGCGGCGGACAGGGCGGGGAGACCCAGTACTTC. Protein product: CASGGQGGETQYF.

V is TRBV4-3 and J is TRBJ2-1; tentative D call: TRBD2 (5 bases). V lost 1 base, J lost 1 base, and 11 bases lay in between. CDR1 and CDR2 from the germline V gene are LGHNA and YSLEER. The CDR3 extends over 16 amino acids. The CDR3 DNA sequence: TGCGCCAGCAGCCAAGGTGGTGGGAGATCCTACAATGAGCAGTTCTTC. Its translation: CASSQGGGRSYNEQFF.